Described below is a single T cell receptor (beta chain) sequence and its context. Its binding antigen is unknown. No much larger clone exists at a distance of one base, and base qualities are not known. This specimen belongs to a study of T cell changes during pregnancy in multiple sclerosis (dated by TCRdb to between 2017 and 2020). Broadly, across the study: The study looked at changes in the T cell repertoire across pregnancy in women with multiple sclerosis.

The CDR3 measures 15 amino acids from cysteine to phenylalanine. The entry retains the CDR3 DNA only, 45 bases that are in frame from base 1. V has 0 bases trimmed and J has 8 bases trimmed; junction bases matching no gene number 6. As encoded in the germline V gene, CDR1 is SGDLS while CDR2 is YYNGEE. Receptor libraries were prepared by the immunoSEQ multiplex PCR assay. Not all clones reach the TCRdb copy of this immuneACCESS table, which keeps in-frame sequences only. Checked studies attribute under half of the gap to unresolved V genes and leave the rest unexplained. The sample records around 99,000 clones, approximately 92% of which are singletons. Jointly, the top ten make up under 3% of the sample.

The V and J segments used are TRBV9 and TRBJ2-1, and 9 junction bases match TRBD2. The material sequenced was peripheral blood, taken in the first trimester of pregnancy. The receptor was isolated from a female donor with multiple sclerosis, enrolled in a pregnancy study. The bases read TGTGCCAGCAGCGTAGTTAGCGGGAGTTTTGATGAGCAGTTCTTC. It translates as CASSVVSGSFDEQFF.